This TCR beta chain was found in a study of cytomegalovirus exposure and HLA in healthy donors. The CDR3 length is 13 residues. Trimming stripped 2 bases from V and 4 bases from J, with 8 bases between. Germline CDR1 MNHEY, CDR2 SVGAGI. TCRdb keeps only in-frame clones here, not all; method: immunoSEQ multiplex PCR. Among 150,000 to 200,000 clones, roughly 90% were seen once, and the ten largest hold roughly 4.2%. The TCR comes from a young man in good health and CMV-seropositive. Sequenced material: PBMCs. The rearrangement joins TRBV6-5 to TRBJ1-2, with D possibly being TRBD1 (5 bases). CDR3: CASSYQGSYGYTF. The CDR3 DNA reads TGTGCCAGCAGTTACCAGGGTAGCTATGGCTACACCTTC.